Shown below are 27 T cell receptor beta chains from a single sample sequenced in a study of CD8 T cells in Susac syndrome. RNA, at about 0.45 to 1 ug, was reverse transcribed with random hexamers. In TCRdb, the immunoSEQ multiplex PCR reads were re-called with MiXCR into one record per CDR3 protein. The sample carries roughly 190,000 distinct CDR3 sequences, 95% recorded once. Sequencing was carried out using CD8+ T cells from PBMCs. The receptors originated from a human donor with Susac syndrome.

This chain uses TRBV27 with TRBJ2-7; D gene ambiguous. Deletions cut 9 bases from V and 4 bases from J, with 13 bases between. Germline V lookup: CDR1 MNHEY, CDR2 SMNVEV (reference sequence). CDR3 length: 12 residues. This CDR3 reads CARTAFQYEQYF. For the CDR3, the DNA is TGTGCCAGAACGGCGTTCCAATACGAGCAGTACTTC.

The V call is TRBV6-1, the J call TRBJ2-7; tentatively, D is TRBD2 (5 bases). V was cut by 2 bases and J by 2 bases, with 13 bases left in between. Germline V gene lookup returns CDR1 MNHNS and CDR2 SASEGT. This CDR3 has 15 residues. Here the CDR3 reads CASSELGSITYEQYF. CDR3 nucleotides: TGTGCCAGCAGTGAACTAGGGAGCATTACCTACGAGCAGTACTTC.

The chain carries TRBV4-2 and TRBJ2-1; TRBD2 matches at 9 bases. Germline assignment: CDR1 LGHNA and CDR2 YNFKEQ. CDR3 length equals 16 residues. V lost 0 bases, J lost 5 bases, and 5 bases stayed unmatched. The DNA of the CDR3 is TGTGCCAGCAGCCAAGAGGTCCAGCGGGAGGACAATGAGCAGTTCTTC. This translates into CASSQEVQREDNEQFF.

The chain couples TRBV20-1 to TRBJ1-1, with D hard to call. V was cut by 3 bases and J by 7 bases, with 18 bases left in between. The germline gives CDR1 DFQATT, CDR2 SNEGSKA (reference sequence). This CDR3 is built from 14 residues. CDR3 residues: CSARTQSYANEAFF. DNA for the CDR3: TGCAGTGCTAGGACCCAGAGCTATGCCAATGAAGCTTTCTTT.

The rearrangement joins TRBV24-1 to TRBJ2-1; no reliable D call. The CDR3 extends over 13 amino acids. The germline V gene encodes CDR1 KGHDR and CDR2 SFDVKD. V dropped 5 bases and J dropped 4 bases, with 8 bases sitting between them. The CDR3 DNA follows: TGTGCCACCAGTGCCGGAGAATACAATGAGCAGTTCTTC. Its translation is CATSAGEYNEQFF.

V is TRBV12-3 or TRBV12-4 and J is TRBJ2-1; 7 bases match TRBD1. V was clipped by 10 bases and J by 6 bases; unmatched bases: 9. CDR3 length: 13 residues. CDR3 bases: TGTGCCATGGCCAAGGGGGCTGGCAATGAGCAGTTCTTC. Translation gives CAMAKGAGNEQFF.

The chain recombines TRBV10-2 with TRBJ2-7; TRBD2 matches 11 bases. Germline V gene lookup returns CDR1 WSHSY and CDR2 SAAADI. The CDR3 is 13 residues long. The chain's CDR3 is CATTSGSVYEQYF. Here the CDR3 DNA reads TGCGCTACCACTAGCGGGAGCGTTTACGAGCAGTACTTC.

The chain carries TRBV7-2 and TRBJ2-3; 9 bases line up with TRBD2. The trim removed 1 base at V and 5 bases at J, leaving 13 bases unmatched. Germline V gene data show CDR1 as SGHTA and CDR2 as FQGNSA. The CDR3 length is 18 residues. The CDR3 nucleotides are TGTGCCAGCAGCTTAGAGCCCCCCAGCGGGAGGAGTGAAGATACGCAGTATTTT. Translated: CASSLEPPSGRSEDTQYF.

The chain couples TRBV4-1 to TRBJ1-2, with D tentatively TRBD1 (6 bases). V was trimmed by 0 bases and J by 0 bases, leaving 8 bases between them. CDR1 is MGHRA and CDR2 is YSYEKL in the germline V gene. The CDR3 consists of 15 residues. The CDR3 region is CASSQEEGANYGYTF. CDR3 bases: TGCGCCAGCAGCCAAGAAGAGGGGGCTAACTATGGCTACACCTTC.

The rearrangement uses TRBV12-3 or TRBV12-4 and TRBJ1-1; possible D gene TRBD1, 5 bases. The CDR3 is 16 residues long. V gave up 6 bases and J gave up 2 bases, with 19 bases separating them. In nucleotides, the CDR3 is TGTGCCAGCAGCCCCCTTACCTCAGACAGTAACACTGAAGCTTTCTTT. Translation: CASSPLTSDSNTEAFF.

Here the CDR3 reads CASSMDRGNGVGYTF. For the CDR3, the DNA is TGTGCCAGTAGTATGGACAGGGGAAATGGCGTCGGCTACACCTTC. The J gene is TRBJ1-2, the V gene TRBV19; 9 bases fit TRBD1. V lost 3 bases, J lost 8 bases, and 10 bases stayed unmatched. The CDR3 is 15 amino acids. Germline V gene lookup returns CDR1 LNHDA and CDR2 SQIVND (reference sequence).

This clonotype showed up just a few times. Here the CDR3 DNA reads TGTGCCAGTAGTTTCCGGATTAATCAGCCCCAGCATTTT. Its translation is CASSFRINQPQHF. The chain employs TRBV19 and TRBJ1-5; D is uncertain. Germline V gene data show CDR1 as LNHDA and CDR2 as SQIVND (reference sequence). The V end was cut by 5 bases, the J end by 4 bases, with 9 bases between. The CDR3 is made up of 13 amino acids.

The chain couples TRBV30 to TRBJ1-4; possible D gene TRBD1, 6 bases. Trimming removed 3 bases at V and 3 bases at J, with 14 bases between. The germline V gene encodes CDR1 GTSNPN and CDR2 SVGIG (reference sequence). This CDR3 region has 15 residues. CDR3 loop: CAWRGGAGANEKLFF. The CDR3 DNA sequence: TGTGCCTGGAGAGGGGGGGCTGGGGCTAATGAAAAACTGTTTTTT.

The rearrangement joins TRBV30 to TRBJ1-3, with 7 bases lining up with TRBD1. Germline V CDR1 and CDR2: GTSNPN, SVGIG (reference sequence). This CDR3 region has 14 residues. Germline trimming cut 0 bases from V and 4 bases from J; bases unmatched to any gene: 3. The CDR3 DNA is TGTGCCTGGAGTGTCCCAGGGGGAGGAAACACCATATATTTT. This translates into CAWSVPGGGNTIYF.

There are a few counts of this clonotype. The rearrangement joins TRBV6-1 to TRBJ1-5; D not resolved. V was shortened by 7 bases and J by 5 bases, with 15 bases between the two germline ends. The CDR3 loop spans 14 amino acids. Germline CDR1 and CDR2: MNHNS and SASEGT. This CDR3 reads CASTDIRLHQPQHF. CDR3 nucleotide sequence: TGTGCCAGCACCGACATAAGGCTTCATCAGCCCCAGCATTTT.

The V and J genes are TRBV9 and TRBJ1-1; no definite D call. The CDR3 has 13 amino acids. The germline V gene encodes CDR1 SGDLS and CDR2 YYNGEE. V lost 6 bases and J lost 1, with 10 bases in between. In nucleotides, the CDR3 is TGTGCCAGCAATCAAGAGGGGAACACTGAAGCTTTCTTT. It encodes CASNQEGNTEAFF. The whole variable domain, remainder taken from reference TRBV9 and TRBJ1-1, is DSGVTQTPKHLITATGQRVTLRCSPRSGDLSVYWYQQSLDQGLQFLIQYYNGEERAKGNILERFSAQQFPDLHSELNLSSLELGDSALYFCASNQEGNTEAFFGQGTRLTVV.

This clonotype was detected only once. This rearrangement joins TRBV2 to TRBJ2-1, with D unresolved. The ends were cut back, 2 bases at V and 0 bases at J, with 8 bases in the middle. CDR1 is SNHLY, CDR2 FYNNEI, per germline. The CDR3 consists of 15 residues. The CDR3 is CASSEQANSYNEQFF. As DNA, the CDR3 is TGTGCCAGCAGTGAACAGGCAAACTCCTACAATGAGCAGTTCTTC.

The chain links TRBV19 to TRBJ2-1; TRBD1 agrees at 12 bases. The germline V gene has CDR1 LNHDA and CDR2 SQIVND (reference sequence). CDR3 size: 15 residues. The trim removed 7 bases at V and 9 bases at J, leaving 10 bases unmatched. The CDR3 DNA is TGTGCCAGTATCCCCGGGACAGGGGGCTCGAGTGAGCAGTTCTTC. This sequence encodes CASIPGTGGSSEQFF.

The genes are TRBV2 and TRBJ2-2; D is possibly TRBD2 (6 bases). Germline loops: CDR1 SNHLY, CDR2 FYNNEI. The CDR3 extends over 16 amino acids. Between the trimmed V and J ends, which lost 6 bases and 4 bases, there was a span of 18 bases. For the CDR3, the DNA is TGTGCCAGCAGCCCACTTGGGGGGTTAGTCACCGGGGAGCTGTTTTTT. Protein: CASSPLGGLVTGELFF.

V and J are TRBV25-1 and TRBJ1-1, with D possibly matching TRBD1 (6 bases). Germline CDR1 reads MGHDK; CDR2 reads SYGVNS. CDR3 size: 14 residues. Trimming shortened V by 3 bases and J by 4 bases, and 12 bases separated the two germline ends. The DNA of the CDR3 is TGTGCCAGCAGTGATGTGGGGGGCTCCACTGAAGCTTTCTTT. Translating it yields CASSDVGGSTEAFF.

The rearrangement uses TRBV6-1 and TRBJ2-3; a weak D match, TRBD2 (6 bases). V lost 5 bases and J 6 bases, leaving 21 bases between the germline ends. Germline assignment: CDR1 MNHNS and CDR2 SASEGT. This CDR3 has 16 residues. CDR3 nucleotide sequence: TGTGCCAGCAGTCCGAACCGGGACTCTCGTTTGGATACGCAGTATTTT. Translation: CASSPNRDSRLDTQYF.

The rearrangement joins TRBV29-1 to TRBJ1-2; perhaps TRBD1 as D (6 bases). Germline V gene sequence: CDR1 SQVTM, CDR2 ANQGSEA. CDR3 length: 13 amino acids. The V end lost 5 bases, the J end lost 5 bases, and 15 bases lay between the germline ends. CDR3: CSVFGGASYGYTF. The CDR3 DNA is TGCAGCGTTTTCGGGGGCGCGAGTTATGGCTACACCTTC. Combining the CDR3 with reference TRBV29-1 and TRBJ1-2 gives the whole variable domain SAVISQKPSRDICQRGTSLTIQCQVDSQVTMMFWYRQQPGQSLTLIATANQGSEATYESGFVIDKFPISRPNLTFSTLTVSNMSPEDSSIYLCSVFGGASYGYTFGSGTRLTVV.

V gene TRBV20-1 combines with J gene TRBJ2-3, with TRBD1 matching over 8 bases. Germline V gene sequence: CDR1 DFQATT, CDR2 SNEGSKA (reference sequence). The V and J ends lost 0 bases and 7 bases, in that order; junction bases with no gene match: 6. CDR3 length: 14 amino acids. CDR3 sequence reads: CSARDPDRVNTQYF. In DNA form, the CDR3 reads TGCAGTGCTAGAGATCCGGACAGGGTAAATACGCAGTATTTT.

The gene calls are TRBV24-1 and TRBJ1-2; 8 nucleotides agree with TRBD1. V trimming: 3 bases; J trimming: 4 bases; junction bases outside the gene matches: 3. The germline CDR1 and CDR2 sequences are KGHDR and SFDVKD. The CDR3 runs to 14 residues. The CDR3 DNA reads TGTGCCACCAGTGATCCTACAGGGGGCTATGGCTACACCTTC. This codes for CATSDPTGGYGYTF.

The J gene is TRBJ2-7, the V gene TRBV4-1; the match to TRBD2 covers 12 bases. The germline V gene has CDR1 MGHRA and CDR2 YSYEKL. This CDR3 has 16 residues. Germline trimming cut 3 bases from V and 0 bases from J; bases unmatched to any gene: 3. CDR3 DNA sequence: TGCGCCAGCAGCCAGACGGGACTAGCGGGCTCCTACGAGCAGTACTTC. Its protein is CASSQTGLAGSYEQYF.

This chain joins TRBV12-3 or TRBV12-4 and TRBJ1-5; D is unresolved. CDR3 length: 15 amino acids. Trimming removed 3 bases at V and 4 bases at J, with 13 bases between. Here the CDR3 DNA reads TGTGCCAGCAGTTTTGGCGGAGGCGGAAATCAGCCCCAGCATTTT. Translating gives CASSFGGGGNQPQHF.

This chain uses TRBV5-1 with TRBJ2-7; D may be TRBD2 (5 bases). Germline lookup yields CDR1 SGHRS and CDR2 YFSETQ. The CDR3 is made up of 14 amino acids. V lost 1 base to trimming and J lost 4 bases, with 12 bases between them. CDR3 nucleotide sequence: TGCGCCAGCAGCTTGTCGGTCGGGAAATACGAGCAGTACTTC. Translated: CASSLSVGKYEQYF.